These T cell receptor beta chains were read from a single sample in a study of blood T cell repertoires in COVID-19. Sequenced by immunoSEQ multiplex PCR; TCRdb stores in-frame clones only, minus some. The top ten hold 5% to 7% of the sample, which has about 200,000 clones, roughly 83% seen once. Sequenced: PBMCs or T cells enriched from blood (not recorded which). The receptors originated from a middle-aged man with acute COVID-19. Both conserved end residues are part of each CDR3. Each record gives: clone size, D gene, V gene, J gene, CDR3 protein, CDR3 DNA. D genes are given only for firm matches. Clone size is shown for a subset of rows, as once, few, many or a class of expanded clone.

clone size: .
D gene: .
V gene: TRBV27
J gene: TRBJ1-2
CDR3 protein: CASSLGYNYGYTF
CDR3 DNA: TGTGCCAGCAGCCTCGGGTACAACTATGGCTACACCTTC

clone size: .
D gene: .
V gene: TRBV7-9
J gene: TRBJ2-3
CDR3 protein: CASSWEVTDTQYF
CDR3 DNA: TGTGCCAGCAGCTGGGAGGTCACAGATACGCAGTATTTT

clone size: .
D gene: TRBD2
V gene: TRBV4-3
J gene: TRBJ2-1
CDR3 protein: CASSQSELAVNEQFF
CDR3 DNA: TGCGCCAGCAGCCAAAGTGAACTAGCGGTTAATGAGCAGTTCTTC

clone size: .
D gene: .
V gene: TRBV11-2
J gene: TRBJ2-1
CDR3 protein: CASSFPQARSGEQFF
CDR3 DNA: TGTGCCAGCAGCTTTCCGCAGGCCCGATCCGGTGAGCAGTTCTTC

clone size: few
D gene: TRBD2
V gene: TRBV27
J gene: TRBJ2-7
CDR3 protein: CASSPERGSYEQYF
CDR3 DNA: TGTGCCAGCAGTCCCGAGCGGGGATCCTACGAGCAGTACTTC

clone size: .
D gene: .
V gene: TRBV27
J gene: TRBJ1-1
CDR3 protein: CASNTRGPLNTEAFF
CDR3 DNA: TGTGCCAGCAACACCAGGGGCCCATTGAACACTGAAGCTTTCTTT

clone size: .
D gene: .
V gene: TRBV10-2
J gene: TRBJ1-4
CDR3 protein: CASRRGFSEKLFF
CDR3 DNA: TGCGCCAGCAGGCGGGGGTTTAGTGAAAAACTGTTTTTT

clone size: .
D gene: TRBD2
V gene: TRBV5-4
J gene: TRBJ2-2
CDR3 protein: CASSWRLAGGPGELFF
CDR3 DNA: TGTGCCAGCAGCTGGAGACTAGCGGGAGGGCCCGGGGAGCTGTTTTTT

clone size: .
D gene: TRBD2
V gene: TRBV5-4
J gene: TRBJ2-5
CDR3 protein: CASSPGGGREETQYF
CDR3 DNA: TGTGCCAGCAGCCCTGGGGGGGGTCGGGAAGAGACCCAGTACTTC

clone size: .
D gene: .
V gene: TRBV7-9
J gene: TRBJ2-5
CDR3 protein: CASTSGETQYF
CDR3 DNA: TGTGCCAGCACCTCGGGAGAGACCCAGTACTTC

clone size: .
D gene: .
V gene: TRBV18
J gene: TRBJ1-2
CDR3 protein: CASSPKLTGTYGYTF
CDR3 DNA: TGTGCCAGCTCACCAAAGTTAACGGGAACCTATGGCTACACCTTC

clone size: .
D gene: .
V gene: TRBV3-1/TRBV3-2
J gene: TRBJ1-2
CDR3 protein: CASSQEDGRGPGYTF
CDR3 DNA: TGTGCCAGCAGCCAAGAGGACGGGAGGGGACCTGGCTACACCTTC

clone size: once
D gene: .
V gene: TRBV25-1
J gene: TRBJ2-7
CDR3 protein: CASSGTQGNHEQYF
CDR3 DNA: TGTGCCAGCAGCGGGACTCAGGGAAACCACGAGCAGTACTTC

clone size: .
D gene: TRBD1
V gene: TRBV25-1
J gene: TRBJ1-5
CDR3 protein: CASSTGERHQPQHF
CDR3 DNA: TGTGCCAGCAGTACAGGGGAAAGACATCAGCCCCAGCATTTT

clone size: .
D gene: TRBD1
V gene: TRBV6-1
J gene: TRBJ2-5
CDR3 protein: CASSEAPGTGGKTQYF
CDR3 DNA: TGTGCCAGCAGTGAAGCTCCCGGGACAGGGGGAAAGACCCAGTACTTC

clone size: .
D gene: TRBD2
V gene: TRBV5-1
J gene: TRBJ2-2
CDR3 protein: CASSLALLAGAGELFF
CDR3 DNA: TGCGCCAGCAGCTTGGCCCTTTTAGCGGGCGCCGGGGAGCTGTTTTTT

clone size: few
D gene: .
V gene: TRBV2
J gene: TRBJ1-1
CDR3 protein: CASSEALGANTEAFF
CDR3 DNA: TGTGCCAGCAGTGAAGCTCTAGGGGCGAACACTGAAGCTTTCTTT